These 9 T cell receptor beta chains were all obtained from the same sample, sequenced in a study of blood T cell repertoires in COVID-19. Method: immunoSEQ multiplex PCR; TCRdb's copy keeps in-frame clones and lacks some. The data hold 200,000 to 250,000 clones, with more than 75% observed a single time. The sample comprised peripheral blood. The origin of the receptors is a man in his fifties or sixties who had recovered from COVID-19.

The V and J genes are TRBV28 and TRBJ2-7; D might be TRBD1 (5 bases). Germline V gene data show CDR1 as MDHEN and CDR2 as SYDVKM. The V end lost 6 bases, the J end lost 2 bases, and 8 bases lay between the germline ends. The CDR3 loop spans 12 amino acids. CDR3 DNA: TGTGCCAGCAGCACGACAGCCTACGAGCAGTACTTC. Translated: CASSTTAYEQYF.

The chain recombines TRBV28 with TRBJ1-2; 7 nucleotides align to TRBD1. CDR1 is MDHEN and CDR2 is SYDVKM in the germline V gene. J lost 3 bases, V lost 6 bases, and 4 bases had no gene match. This CDR3 is 13 amino acids long. The CDR3 here is CASSLQGYYGYTF. In DNA form, the CDR3 reads TGTGCCAGCAGCCTACAGGGGTACTATGGCTACACCTTC.

This CDR3 is CASTRTEKGLYGYTF. The CDR3 DNA reads TGTGCCAGCACAAGGACCGAAAAGGGGCTCTATGGCTACACCTTC. The gene calls are TRBV2 and TRBJ1-2; TRBD1 is a possible D gene (5 bases). The length of the CDR3 is 15 residues. Germline V gene lookup returns CDR1 SNHLY and CDR2 FYNNEI. The V end was cut by 7 bases, the J end by 4 bases, with 19 bases between.

The chain links TRBV6-2 or TRBV6-3 to TRBJ2-1, with a tentative D call TRBD2 (6 bases). CDR1 is MNHEY and CDR2 is SVGEGT in the germline V gene. This CDR3 is 17 amino acids long. The V and J ends lost 2 bases and 0 bases respectively, with 14 bases between them. CDR3 nucleotides: TGTGCCAGCAGTTACCCATCCGGGAGTCCCTCCTACAATGAGCAGTTCTTC. Its translation: CASSYPSGSPSYNEQFF.

This rearrangement joins TRBV19 to TRBJ2-2; D is ambiguous. Trimming left V 10 bases short and J 6 bases short, with 18 bases between. The CDR3 has 14 amino acids. Germline CDR1 reads LNHDA; CDR2 reads SQIVND (reference sequence). The CDR3 spells CATHRFSSPGELFF. Here the CDR3 DNA reads TGTGCCACTCACCGTTTCTCGAGTCCCGGGGAGCTGTTTTTT.

In its sample, this clone was seen a few times. The chain couples TRBV15 to TRBJ2-1; 10 bases agree with TRBD2. The V and J ends lost 2 bases and 5 bases, in that order; junction bases with no gene match: 9. Per germline, CDR1 LNHNV and CDR2 YYDKDF (reference sequence). CDR3 length equals 17 residues. DNA of the CDR3: TGTGCCACCAGCAGACCAGGGAGCGGGAGGGCCGACAATGAGCAGTTCTTC. This encodes CATSRPGSGRADNEQFF.

The chain recombines TRBV25-1 with TRBJ1-2, with D possibly TRBD1 on 6 matching bases. This CDR3 comprises 15 residues. Trimming removed 4 bases from V and 1 base from J, with 13 bases in between. CDR1 and CDR2 (germline): MGHDK, SYGVNS. As DNA, the CDR3 is TGTGCCAGCAGTGGGCCGGGGGGACATAACTATGGCTACACCTTC. It translates to CASSGPGGHNYGYTF.

The chain is built from TRBV28 and TRBJ2-3; D is undetermined. Looked up from germline, CDR1 is MDHEN and CDR2 is SYDVKM. The CDR3 is 11 amino acids. Trimming stripped 5 bases from V and 3 bases from J, with 3 bases between. The CDR3 nucleotides are TGTGCCAGCAGTCTGACAGATACGCAGTATTTT. This gives the protein CASSLTDTQYF.

The table lists this clone with a count of one. The chain employs TRBV28 and TRBJ2-3; 10 bases match TRBD1. The CDR3 loop spans 17 amino acids. V was pared by 6 bases and J by 3 bases, with 12 bases of the junction left unmatched. The germline gives CDR1 MDHEN, CDR2 SYDVKM. CDR3 sequence reads: CASSPEPGQGETDTQYF. The CDR3 DNA sequence: TGTGCCAGCAGCCCCGAACCTGGACAGGGGGAGACAGATACGCAGTATTTT.